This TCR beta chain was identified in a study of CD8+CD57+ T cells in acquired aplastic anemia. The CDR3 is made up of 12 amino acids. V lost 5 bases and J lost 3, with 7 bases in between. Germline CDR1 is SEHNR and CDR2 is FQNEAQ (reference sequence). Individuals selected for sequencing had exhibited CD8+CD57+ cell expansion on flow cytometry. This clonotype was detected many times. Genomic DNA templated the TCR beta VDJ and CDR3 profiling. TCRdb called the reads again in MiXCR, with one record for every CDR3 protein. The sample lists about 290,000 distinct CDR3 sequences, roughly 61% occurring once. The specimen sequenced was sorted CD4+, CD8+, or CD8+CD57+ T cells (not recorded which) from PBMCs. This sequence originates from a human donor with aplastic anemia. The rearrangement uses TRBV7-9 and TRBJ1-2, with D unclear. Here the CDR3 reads CASSGLDYGYTF. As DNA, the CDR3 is TGTGCCAGCAGCGGCCTCGACTATGGCTACACCTTC.